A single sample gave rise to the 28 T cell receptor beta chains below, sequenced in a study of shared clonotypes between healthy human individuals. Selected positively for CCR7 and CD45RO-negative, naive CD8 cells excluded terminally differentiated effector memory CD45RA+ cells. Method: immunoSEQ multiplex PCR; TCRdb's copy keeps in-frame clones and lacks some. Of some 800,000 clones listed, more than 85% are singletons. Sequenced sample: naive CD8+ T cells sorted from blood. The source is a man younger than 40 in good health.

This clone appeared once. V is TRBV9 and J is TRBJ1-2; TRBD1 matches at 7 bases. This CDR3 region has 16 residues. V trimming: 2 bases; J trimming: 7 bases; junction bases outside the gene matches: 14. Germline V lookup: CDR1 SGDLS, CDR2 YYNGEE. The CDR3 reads CASSVNSRGGGSGYTF. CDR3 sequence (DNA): TGTGCCAGCAGCGTCAATTCTCGGGGAGGGGGCTCTGGCTACACCTTC. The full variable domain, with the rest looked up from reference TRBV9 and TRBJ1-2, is DSGVTQTPKHLITATGQRVTLRCSPRSGDLSVYWYQQSLDQGLQFLIQYYNGEERAKGNILERFSAQQFPDLHSELNLSSLELGDSALYFCASSVNSRGGGSGYTFGSGTRLTVV.

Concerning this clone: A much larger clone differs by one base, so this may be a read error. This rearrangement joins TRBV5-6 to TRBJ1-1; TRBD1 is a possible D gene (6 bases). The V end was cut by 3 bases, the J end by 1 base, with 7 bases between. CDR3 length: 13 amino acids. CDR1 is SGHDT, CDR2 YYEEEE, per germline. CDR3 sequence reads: CASSWTANTEAFF. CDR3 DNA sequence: TGTGCCAGCAGCTGGACAGCGAACACTGAAGCTTTCTTT.

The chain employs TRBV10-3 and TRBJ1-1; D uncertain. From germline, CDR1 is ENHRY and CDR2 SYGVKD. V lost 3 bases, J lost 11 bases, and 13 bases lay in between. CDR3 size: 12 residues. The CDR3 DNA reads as TGTGCCATCAGTGAAGCTCTTGCGGGGGCTTTCTTT. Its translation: CAISEALAGAFF.

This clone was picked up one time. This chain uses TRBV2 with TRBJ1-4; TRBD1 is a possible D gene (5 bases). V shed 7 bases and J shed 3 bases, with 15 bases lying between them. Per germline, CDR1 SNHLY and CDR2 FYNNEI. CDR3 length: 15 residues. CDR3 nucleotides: TGTGCCAGCACCCGCCCGGGGGGTGCTAATGAAAAACTGTTTTTT. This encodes CASTRPGGANEKLFF.

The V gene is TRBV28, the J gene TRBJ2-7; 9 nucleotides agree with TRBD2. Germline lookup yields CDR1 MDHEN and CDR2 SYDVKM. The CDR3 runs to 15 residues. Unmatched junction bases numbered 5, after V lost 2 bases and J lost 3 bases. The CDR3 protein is CASSLLAGSYYEQYF. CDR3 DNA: TGTGCCAGCAGTTTACTAGCGGGATCCTACTACGAGCAGTACTTC. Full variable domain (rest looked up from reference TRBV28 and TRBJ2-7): DVKVTQSSRYLVKRTGEKVFLECVQDMDHENMFWYRQDPGLGLRLIYFSYDVKMKEKGDIPEGYSVSREKKERFSLILESASTNQTSMYLCASSLLAGSYYEQYFGPGTRLTVT.

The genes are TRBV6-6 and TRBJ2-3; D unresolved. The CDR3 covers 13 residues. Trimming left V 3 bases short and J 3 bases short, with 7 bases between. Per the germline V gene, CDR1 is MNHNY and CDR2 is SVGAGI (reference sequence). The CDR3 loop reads CASSYTETDTQYF. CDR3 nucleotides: TGTGCCAGCAGTTATACAGAAACAGATACGCAGTATTTT.

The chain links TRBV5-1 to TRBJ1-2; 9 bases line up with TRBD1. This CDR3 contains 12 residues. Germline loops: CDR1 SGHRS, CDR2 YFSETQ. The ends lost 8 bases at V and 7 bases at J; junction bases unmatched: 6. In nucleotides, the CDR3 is TGCGCCAGTACCGGGACAGGGAGTGGCTACACCTTC. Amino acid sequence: CASTGTGSGYTF.

The CDR3 region is CASSQWTGSSTDTQYF. CDR3 bases: TGTGCCAGCAGCCAATGGACGGGGTCTAGCACAGATACGCAGTATTTT. The V gene is TRBV4-2, the J gene TRBJ2-3; the D gene is possibly TRBD2 (5 bases). V lost 2 bases and J 0 bases, leaving 12 bases between the germline ends. CDR3 length: 16 residues. CDR1 and CDR2 (germline): LGHNA, YNFKEQ.

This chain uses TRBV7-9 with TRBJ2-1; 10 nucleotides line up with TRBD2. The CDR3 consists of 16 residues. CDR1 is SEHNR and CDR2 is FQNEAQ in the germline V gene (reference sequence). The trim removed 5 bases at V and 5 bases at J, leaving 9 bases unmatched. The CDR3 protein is CASSPPGLAANNEQFF. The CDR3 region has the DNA TGTGCCAGCAGCCCCCCAGGACTAGCGGCTAACAATGAGCAGTTCTTC.

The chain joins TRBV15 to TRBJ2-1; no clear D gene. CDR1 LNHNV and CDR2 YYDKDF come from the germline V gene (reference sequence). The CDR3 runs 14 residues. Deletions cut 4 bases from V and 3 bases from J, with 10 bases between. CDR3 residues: CATSKDANYNEQFF. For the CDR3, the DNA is TGTGCCACCAGCAAAGACGCGAACTACAATGAGCAGTTCTTC.

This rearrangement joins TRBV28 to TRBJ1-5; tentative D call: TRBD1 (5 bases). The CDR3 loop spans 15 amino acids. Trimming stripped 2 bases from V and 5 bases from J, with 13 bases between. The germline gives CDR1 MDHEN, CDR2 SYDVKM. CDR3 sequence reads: CASSLLPLGDQPQHF. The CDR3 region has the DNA TGTGCCAGCAGTTTACTACCCTTGGGGGATCAGCCCCAGCATTTT.

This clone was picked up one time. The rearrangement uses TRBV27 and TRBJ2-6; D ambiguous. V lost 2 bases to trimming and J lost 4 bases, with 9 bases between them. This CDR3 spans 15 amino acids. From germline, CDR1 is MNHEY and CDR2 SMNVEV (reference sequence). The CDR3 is CASSLVRAGANVLTF. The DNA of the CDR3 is TGTGCCAGCAGTTTAGTGAGAGCCGGGGCCAACGTCCTGACTTTC.

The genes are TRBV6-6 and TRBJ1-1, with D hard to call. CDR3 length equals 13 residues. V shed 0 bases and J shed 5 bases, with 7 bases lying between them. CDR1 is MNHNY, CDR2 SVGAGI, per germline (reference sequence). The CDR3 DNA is TGTGCCAGCAGTTACTCGTTTGGGACTGAAGCTTTCTTT. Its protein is CASSYSFGTEAFF.

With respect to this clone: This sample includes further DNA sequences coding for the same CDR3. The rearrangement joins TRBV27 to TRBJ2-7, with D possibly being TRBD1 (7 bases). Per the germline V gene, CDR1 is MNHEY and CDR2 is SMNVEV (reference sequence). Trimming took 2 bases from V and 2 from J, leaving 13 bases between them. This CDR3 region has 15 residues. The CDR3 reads CASSLGQGGPYEQYF. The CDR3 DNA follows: TGTGCCAGCAGTTTAGGGCAGGGGGGCCCCTACGAGCAGTACTTC.

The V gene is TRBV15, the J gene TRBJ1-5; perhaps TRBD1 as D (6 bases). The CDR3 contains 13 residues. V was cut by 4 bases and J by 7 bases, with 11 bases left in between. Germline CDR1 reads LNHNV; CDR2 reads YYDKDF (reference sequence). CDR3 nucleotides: TGTGCCACCAGCACGGACAGTTTCCAGCCCCAGCATTTT. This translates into CATSTDSFQPQHF.

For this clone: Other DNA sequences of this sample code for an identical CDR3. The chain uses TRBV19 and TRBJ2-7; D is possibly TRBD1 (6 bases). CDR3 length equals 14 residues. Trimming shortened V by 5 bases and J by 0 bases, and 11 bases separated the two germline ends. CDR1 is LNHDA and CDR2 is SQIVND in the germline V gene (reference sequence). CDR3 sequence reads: CASSAGTPSYEQYF. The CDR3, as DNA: TGTGCCAGTAGTGCTGGGACACCCTCCTACGAGCAGTACTTC.

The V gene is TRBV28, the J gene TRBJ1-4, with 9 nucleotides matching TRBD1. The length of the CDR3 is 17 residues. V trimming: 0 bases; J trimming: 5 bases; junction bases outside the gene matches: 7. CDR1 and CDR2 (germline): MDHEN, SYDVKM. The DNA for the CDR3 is TGTGCCAGCAGTTTATGGGACCCTGGGACAGGGAATGAAAAACTGTTTTTT. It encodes CASSLWDPGTGNEKLFF.

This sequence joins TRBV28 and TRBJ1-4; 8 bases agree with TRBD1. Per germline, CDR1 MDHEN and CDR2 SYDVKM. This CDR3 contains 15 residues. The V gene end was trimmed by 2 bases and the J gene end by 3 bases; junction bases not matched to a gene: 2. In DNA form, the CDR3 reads TGTGCCAGCAGTTTAAACAGGGGGTCTAATGAAAAACTGTTTTTT. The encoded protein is CASSLNRGSNEKLFF. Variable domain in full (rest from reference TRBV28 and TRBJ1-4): DVKVTQSSRYLVKRTGEKVFLECVQDMDHENMFWYRQDPGLGLRLIYFSYDVKMKEKGDIPEGYSVSREKKERFSLILESASTNQTSMYLCASSLNRGSNEKLFFGSGTQLSVL.

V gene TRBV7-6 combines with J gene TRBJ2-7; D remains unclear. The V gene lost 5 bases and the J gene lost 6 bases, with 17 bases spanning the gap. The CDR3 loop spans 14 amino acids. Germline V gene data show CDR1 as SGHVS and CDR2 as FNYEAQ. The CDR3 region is CASSPPTARFEQYF. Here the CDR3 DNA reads TGTGCCAGCAGCCCCCCGACTGCAAGGTTCGAGCAGTACTTC.

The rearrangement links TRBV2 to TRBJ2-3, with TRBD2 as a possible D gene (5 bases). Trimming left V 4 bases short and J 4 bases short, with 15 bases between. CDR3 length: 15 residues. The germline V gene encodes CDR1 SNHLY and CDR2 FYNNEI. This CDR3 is CASSGGNVRSDTQYF. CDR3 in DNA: TGTGCCAGCAGTGGAGGGAACGTACGATCAGATACGCAGTATTTT.

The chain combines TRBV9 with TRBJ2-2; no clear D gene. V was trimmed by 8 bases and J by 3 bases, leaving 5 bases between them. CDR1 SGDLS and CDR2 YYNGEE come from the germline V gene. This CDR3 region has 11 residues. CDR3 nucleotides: TGTGCCAGTACAGACACCGGGGAGCTGTTTTTT. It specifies CASTDTGELFF. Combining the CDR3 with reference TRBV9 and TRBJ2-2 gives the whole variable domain DSGVTQTPKHLITATGQRVTLRCSPRSGDLSVYWYQQSLDQGLQFLIQYYNGEERAKGNILERFSAQQFPDLHSELNLSSLELGDSALYFCASTDTGELFFGEGSRLTVL.

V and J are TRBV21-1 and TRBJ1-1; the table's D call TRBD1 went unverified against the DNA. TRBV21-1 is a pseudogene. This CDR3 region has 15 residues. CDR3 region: CASIGFSGRQSEAFF. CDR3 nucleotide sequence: TGTGCCAGCATTGGGTTTTCAGGCCGACAATCTGAAGCTTTCTTT.

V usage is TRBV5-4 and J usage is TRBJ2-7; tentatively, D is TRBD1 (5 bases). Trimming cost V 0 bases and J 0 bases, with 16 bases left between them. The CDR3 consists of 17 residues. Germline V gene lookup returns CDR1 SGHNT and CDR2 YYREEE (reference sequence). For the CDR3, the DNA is TGTGCCAGCAGCTTGGACGAATCAGGGCAGGCCTCCTACGAGCAGTACTTC. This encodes CASSLDESGQASYEQYF.

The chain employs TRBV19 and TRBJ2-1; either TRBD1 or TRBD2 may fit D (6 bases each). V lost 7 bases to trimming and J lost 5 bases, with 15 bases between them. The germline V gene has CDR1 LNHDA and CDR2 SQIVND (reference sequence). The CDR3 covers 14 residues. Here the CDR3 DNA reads TGTGCCAGTATACTGGGGGGCGAGAACAATGAGCAGTTCTTC. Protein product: CASILGGENNEQFF.

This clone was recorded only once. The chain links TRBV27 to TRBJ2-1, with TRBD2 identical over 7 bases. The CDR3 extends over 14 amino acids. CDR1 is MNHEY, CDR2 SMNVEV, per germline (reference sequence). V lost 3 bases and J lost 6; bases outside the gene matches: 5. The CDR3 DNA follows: TGTGCCAGCAGTTTCCGGGGGGAAGGCAATGAGCAGTTCTTC. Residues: CASSFRGEGNEQFF.

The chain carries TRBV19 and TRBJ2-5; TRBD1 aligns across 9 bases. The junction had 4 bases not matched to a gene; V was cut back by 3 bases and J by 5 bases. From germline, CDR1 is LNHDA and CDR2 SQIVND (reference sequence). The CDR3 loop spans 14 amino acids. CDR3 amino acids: CASSMTGGSETQYF. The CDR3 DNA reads TGTGCCAGTAGTATGACAGGGGGGTCGGAGACCCAGTACTTC.

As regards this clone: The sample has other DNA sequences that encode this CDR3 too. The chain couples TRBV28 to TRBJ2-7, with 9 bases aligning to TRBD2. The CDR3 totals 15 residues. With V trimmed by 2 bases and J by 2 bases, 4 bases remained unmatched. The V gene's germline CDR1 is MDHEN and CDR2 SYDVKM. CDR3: CASSLGLAGAYEQYF. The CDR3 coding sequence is TGTGCCAGCAGTTTAGGATTAGCGGGGGCCTACGAGCAGTACTTC.

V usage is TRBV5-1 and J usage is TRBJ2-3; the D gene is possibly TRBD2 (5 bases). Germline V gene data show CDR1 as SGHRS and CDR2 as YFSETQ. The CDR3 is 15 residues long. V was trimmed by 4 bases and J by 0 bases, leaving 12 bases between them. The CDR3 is CASSRGSPSTDTQYF. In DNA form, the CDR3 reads TGCGCCAGCAGCCGGGGTAGTCCTAGCACAGATACGCAGTATTTT.